A selection of T cell receptor beta chains follows, all from one sample in a study of cytomegalovirus exposure and HLA in healthy donors. The protocol was immunoSEQ multiplex PCR, while the TCRdb copy is restricted to in-frame clones and leaves out a portion. The sample lists about 100,000 clones, roughly 78% seen once, with more than 1.5% in the top ten. The sequencing sample was made of PBMCs. These receptors were taken from a middle-aged woman in good health and CMV-seronegative. The CDR3 runs from the conserved cysteine through the conserved F or W.

CDR3aa: CASSPPPGGFGNTIYF; j_gene: TRBJ1-3; v_gene: TRBV7-2; len: 16
CDR3aa: CASSLRQGDGYTF; j_gene: TRBJ1-2; v_gene: TRBV5-6; len: 13
CDR3aa: CASSSGTVMNTEAFF; j_gene: TRBJ1-1; v_gene: TRBV7-2; len: 15
CDR3aa: CASSFGLAGSNEQFF; j_gene: TRBJ2-1; v_gene: TRBV18; len: 15
CDR3aa: CASTSLQGSSYNEQFF; j_gene: TRBJ2-1; v_gene: TRBV6-6; len: 16
CDR3aa: CASSEVSRGYTF; j_gene: TRBJ1-2; v_gene: TRBV25-1; len: 12
CDR3aa: CASSLVQGSNQPQHF; j_gene: TRBJ1-5; v_gene: TRBV27; len: 15
CDR3aa: CASSPGDFSGNTIYF; j_gene: TRBJ1-3; v_gene: TRBV4-1; len: 15
CDR3aa: CASSPAGVFEAFF; j_gene: TRBJ1-1; v_gene: TRBV27; len: 13
CDR3aa: CASNQPGGLALSPRYEQYF; j_gene: TRBJ2-7; v_gene: TRBV21-1; len: 19
CDR3aa: CASSRGQHYGYTF; j_gene: TRBJ1-2; v_gene: TRBV6-6; len: 13
CDR3aa: CASSSSGAPYEQYF; j_gene: TRBJ2-7; v_gene: TRBV28; len: 14
CDR3aa: CASSQVPGNSGNTIYF; j_gene: TRBJ1-3; v_gene: TRBV4-3; len: 16
CDR3aa: CASSYGGRSSYEQYF; j_gene: TRBJ2-7; v_gene: TRBV6-5; len: 15
CDR3aa: CASSVGVSWEQYF; j_gene: TRBJ2-7; v_gene: TRBV9; len: 13
CDR3aa: CATSSSSGTQYF; j_gene: TRBJ2-3; v_gene: TRBV15; len: 12
CDR3aa: CASSLTEINYGYTF; j_gene: TRBJ1-2; v_gene: TRBV18; len: 14
CDR3aa: CASGESGRVSNTQYF; j_gene: TRBJ2-3; v_gene: TRBV7-3; len: 15
CDR3aa: CASSKNRVAAYEQYF; j_gene: TRBJ2-7; v_gene: TRBV19; len: 15
CDR3aa: CASSRQGAETQYF; j_gene: TRBJ2-5; v_gene: TRBV7-2; len: 13
CDR3aa: CAFSGKNTDTQYF; j_gene: TRBJ2-3; v_gene: TRBV30; len: 13
CDR3aa: CASSDSSYNEQFF; j_gene: TRBJ2-1; v_gene: TRBV27; len: 13
CDR3aa: CASSQDRTSGKNIQYF; j_gene: TRBJ2-4; v_gene: TRBV4-3; len: 16
CDR3aa: CSVAEGDTDTQYF; j_gene: TRBJ2-3; v_gene: TRBV29-1; len: 13
CDR3aa: CASSDSKRGQILPEQYF; j_gene: TRBJ2-7; v_gene: TRBV6-4; len: 17
CDR3aa: CASSTRTANYGYTF; j_gene: TRBJ1-2; v_gene: TRBV4-3; len: 14
CDR3aa: CASRGSGSRQFF; j_gene: TRBJ2-1; v_gene: TRBV2; len: 12
CDR3aa: CASSQNGGGGYNEQFF; j_gene: TRBJ2-1; v_gene: TRBV4-3; len: 16
CDR3aa: CASSLEGRGRGTFSYNEQFF; j_gene: TRBJ2-1; v_gene: TRBV11-2; len: 20
CDR3aa: CASSLWGGQRNTEAFF; j_gene: TRBJ1-1; v_gene: TRBV5-5; len: 16
CDR3aa: CASSLGGRETQYF; j_gene: TRBJ2-5; v_gene: TRBV7-7; len: 13
CDR3aa: CASSSRQGASTDTQYF; j_gene: TRBJ2-3; v_gene: TRBV7-3; len: 16
CDR3aa: CASSFTGSTEAFF; j_gene: TRBJ1-1; v_gene: TRBV2; len: 13
CDR3aa: CASSPRTSGSSYEQYF; j_gene: TRBJ2-7; v_gene: TRBV27; len: 16
CDR3aa: CASSLQRHYEQYF; j_gene: TRBJ2-7; v_gene: TRBV27; len: 13
CDR3aa: CASRRTGGASTNF; j_gene: TRBJ1-3; v_gene: TRBV6-5; len: 13
CDR3aa: CASSFGTSGANEQFF; j_gene: TRBJ2-1; v_gene: TRBV7-2; len: 15
CDR3aa: CASLGGQGNNEQFF; j_gene: TRBJ2-1; v_gene: TRBV28; len: 14
CDR3aa: CASSLYNEQFF; j_gene: TRBJ2-1; v_gene: TRBV28; len: 11
CDR3aa: CASSGGGTGYYGYTF; j_gene: TRBJ1-2; v_gene: TRBV7-2; len: 15
CDR3aa: CASSLWGGIYNEQFF; j_gene: TRBJ2-1; v_gene: TRBV28; len: 15
CDR3aa: CASSRTGGEQYF; j_gene: TRBJ2-7; v_gene: TRBV9; len: 12
CDR3aa: CATSRDLGGPWRETQYF; j_gene: TRBJ2-5; v_gene: TRBV15; len: 17
CDR3aa: CATRRAGGYYEQYF; j_gene: TRBJ2-7; v_gene: TRBV4-1; len: 14
CDR3aa: CASSQEGVSYEQYF; j_gene: TRBJ2-7; v_gene: TRBV4-1; len: 14
CDR3aa: CASSGQENEKLFF; j_gene: TRBJ1-4; v_gene: TRBV25-1; len: 13
CDR3aa: CASSLVGGRGYEQYF; j_gene: TRBJ2-7; v_gene: TRBV7-2; len: 15
CDR3aa: CASSPRNSGANVLTF; j_gene: TRBJ2-6; v_gene: TRBV13; len: 15